This T cell receptor (beta chain) was profiled in a study of blood T cell repertoires in COVID-19. Sequencing was performed with immunoSEQ multiplex PCR; in TCRdb, only in-frame clones are kept and a portion is missing. This sample has roughly 190,000 clones, with about nine tenths found just once. Trimming shortened V by 5 bases and J by 0 bases, and 13 bases separated the two germline ends. Germline values: CDR1 SGHTA, CDR2 FQGTGA. The CDR3 is 15 residues long. The receptor comes from a woman younger than 45 who had recovered from COVID-19. Material: PBMCs or T cells enriched from blood (not recorded which). This chain joins TRBV7-3 and TRBJ1-1, with D possibly TRBD1 on 5 matching bases. CDR3 amino acids: CASSPRGSMNTEAFF. The CDR3 DNA reads TGTGCCAGCAGCCCAAGGGGATCAATGAACACTGAAGCTTTCTTT.